This record looks at one T cell receptor beta chain sequence and its context. Its antigen is not known. This record comes from a study of blood T cells in healthy people across ages. Study conclusions and caveats: Possibly, changes in expanded clonotypes were confounded because donor CMV status was unknown. Age showed a roughly linear inverse relationship with TCR beta diversity per million T cells.

It was with a sample-barcoded 5' primer and a J-beta primer mix that a second PCR of roughly 6 to 12 cycles was run. Every cDNA molecule bore a tag from a template-switch adaptor containing 12 random nucleotides. Per-sample output comprised a minimum of 3 million paired-end reads containing CDR3. TCRdb recomputed calls from the 5' RACE reads with MiXCR, one row per CDR3 protein. Of about 900,000 distinct CDR3 sequences in the sample, around 62% were seen once. The trim removed 6 bases at V and 6 bases at J, leaving 6 bases unmatched. CDR1 is SEHNR, CDR2 FQNEAQ, per germline (reference sequence). There are 14 residues in the CDR3.

What was sequenced was blood. This TCR came from a man younger than 40 in good health. This rearrangement joins TRBV7-9 to TRBJ2-1; 9 nucleotides agree with TRBD2. Here the CDR3 reads CASSFAGGRNEQFF. The CDR3 region has the DNA TGTGCCAGCAGTTTCGCGGGGGGGCGCAATGAGCAGTTCTTC.